This T cell receptor (beta chain) was retrieved from a study of blood T cell repertoires in COVID-19 (dated by TCRdb to the early 2020s). Turning to the overall study: Samples covering the acute and convalescent phases of COVID-19 were provided by collaborators in the United States, Italy and Spain. The prospective study material was composed of cDNA or gDNA derived from T cells, B-cell-depleted T cells, or PBMCs. Subjects who had been exposed to COVID-19, were actively infected with it, or had recovered from it provided the deeply sampled blood TCRbeta repertoires that made up the dataset. The repertoires were released in a freely available public database intended as a resource for research on the immune response to SARS-CoV-2. Samples came from the ongoing ImmuneRACE study (first 160 participants) plus 1,254 subjects from 6 global collaborators. Nearly every sample came with metadata listing a de-identified subject ID, COVID-19 status, age in years and sex. Where HLA class I and class II types were available, the types were taken from metadata supplied by the sample provider, not from assay-based typing.

TCRbeta CDR3 regions were amplified from genomic DNA using the immunoSEQ Assay, a bias-controlled multiplex PCR. The authors' analysis ran thus. Nucleated cell counts per sample were estimated from amplification of reference gene primers within the assay. Sequence reads were collapsed and filtered to measure the absolute abundance of every unique TCRbeta CDR3 rearrangement. Productive Simpson clonality was computed per sample as the square root of Simpson's diversity index over productive rearrangements. This immuneACCESS table, as held by TCRdb, lists in-frame sequences with V and J called but not all clones. Of the missing ones, under half trace to an unresolved V gene in checked studies; the others have no known cause. V and J calls and clone size are as listed in that table; D and trimming were resolved from the DNA. This sample is represented by a few hundred thousand clones; 75% to 90% of them were singletons. The leading ten clones occupy roughly 6% of the sample.

The paper's findings and limits, for the study overall: The amount of clinical and demographic metadata varied by source and participant and was provided uncurated.

One collaborating source in Seattle enrolled patients while the patients were actively infected and followed the patients over time throughout the course of disease. Each collaborating institution followed its own protocols to collect whole blood in K2EDTA tubes. For TCRbeta analysis, collaborators shipped samples in one of three forms: frozen whole blood, isolated PBMCs, or DNA extracted from either of those sample types. A word on this clone: There is no known antigen for this receptor. Base qualities are not recorded, but no much larger clone differs from it by a single base.

The junction carries 8 bases between V and J, which are trimmed by 6 bases and 7 bases respectively. The CDR3 holds 11 amino acids from the cysteine to the phenylalanine. Left in the record is the CDR3 DNA by itself, 33 bases read in frame from the first base. Via the germline V gene, CDR1 is MNHEY and CDR2 SVGAGI. The chain is made from TRBV6-5 and TRBJ2-3, with an unclear D gene assignment. Sequenced material: peripheral blood. The receptor was isolated from a woman between 50 and 59 years old with COVID-19, enrolled during active disease. CDR3 sequence: CASRTQYTQYF. The DNA sequence is given as TGTGCCAGCAGAACCCAGTATACGCAGTATTTT.